This T cell receptor (beta chain) originates from a study of shared clonotypes between healthy human individuals. As defined, naive CD8 cells were CD45RO-negative and positively selected for CCR7, with terminally differentiated effector memory CD45RA+ cells excluded. Germline CDR1 and CDR2: MNHEY and SVGAGI. The CDR3 length is 13 residues. The ends were cut back, 2 bases at V and 7 bases at J, with 9 bases in the middle. Original processing notes: Filtering differed since immunoSEQ provided only junctions, with no quality scores. TCRdb keeps only in-frame clones here, not all; method: immunoSEQ multiplex PCR. V and J calls and clone size are copied from that table; D and trimming were computed from the DNA. Of about 2.2 million clones in the sample, 93% were seen once.

The source material was naive CD8+ T cells from PBMCs. The chain couples TRBV6-5 to TRBJ1-5; D unclear. The sequence derives from a man aged 18 to 29 in good health. Some clones in this sample may be carry-over from other donors' samples. The CDR3 is CASSYGRSQPQHF. Here the CDR3 DNA reads TGTGCCAGCAGTTACGGAAGATCCCAGCCCCAGCATTTT.